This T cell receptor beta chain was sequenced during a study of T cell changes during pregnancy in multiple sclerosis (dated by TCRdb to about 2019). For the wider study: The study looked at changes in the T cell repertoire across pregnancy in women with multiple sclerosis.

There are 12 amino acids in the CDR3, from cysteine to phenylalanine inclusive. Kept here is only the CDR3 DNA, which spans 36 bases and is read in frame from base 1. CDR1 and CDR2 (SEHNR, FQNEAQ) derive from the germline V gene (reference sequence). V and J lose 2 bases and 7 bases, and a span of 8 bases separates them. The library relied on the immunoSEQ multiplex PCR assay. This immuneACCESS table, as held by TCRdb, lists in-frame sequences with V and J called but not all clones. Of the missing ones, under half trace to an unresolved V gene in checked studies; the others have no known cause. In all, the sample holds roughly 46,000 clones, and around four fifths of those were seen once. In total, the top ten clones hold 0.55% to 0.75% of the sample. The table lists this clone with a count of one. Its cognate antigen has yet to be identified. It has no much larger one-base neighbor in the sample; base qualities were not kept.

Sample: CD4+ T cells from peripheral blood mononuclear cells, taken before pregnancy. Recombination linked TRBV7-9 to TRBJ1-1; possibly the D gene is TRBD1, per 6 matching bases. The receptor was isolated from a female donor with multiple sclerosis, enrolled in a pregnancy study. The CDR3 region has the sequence CASSLRGGEAFF. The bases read TGTGCCAGCAGCTTAAGAGGGGGTGAAGCTTTCTTT.